These 13 T cell receptor beta chains originate from one sample sequenced in a study of blood T cells in healthy people across ages. Through a sample-barcoded 5' primer and a J-beta primer mix, a second PCR was run for roughly 6 to 12 cycles. TCRdb ran MiXCR on the 5' RACE reads and lists one entry per CDR3 protein. This sample has about 1.4 million distinct CDR3 sequences; approximately 59% occur once, and the top ten carry about 6.7%. Sequenced: blood. The receptor source for this set is a man aged 18-30 years in good health.

The CDR3 bases are TGCAGCGTTGAAGCCGGTGCGGCGGGAGGGGGATCAGATACGCAGTATTTT. As protein: CSVEAGAAGGGSDTQYF. This chain links TRBV29-1 with TRBJ2-3, with 9 positions matching TRBD2. This CDR3 spans 17 amino acids. Per the germline V gene, CDR1 is SQVTM and CDR2 is ANQGSEA. After removal of 1 base from V and 4 bases from J, the junction contained 12 bases not matched to a gene.

The chain carries TRBV4-1 and TRBJ2-3; D might be TRBD1 or TRBD2, each matching 5 bases. V lost 4 bases and J lost 4, with 12 bases in between. This CDR3 has 14 amino acids. Germline CDR1 and CDR2: MGHRA and YSYEKL. In DNA form, the CDR3 reads TGCGCCAGCAGCCCGGCCGGGGCTCCAGATACGCAGTATTTT. This codes for CASSPAGAPDTQYF.

This clonotype was detected only a few times. CDR3 coding DNA: TGCGCCAGCAGTCAGGCGGGGGGGCTTAGTGAGCAGTTCTTC. Its translation is CASSQAGGLSEQFF. The chain couples TRBV5-1 to TRBJ2-1; 9 bases align to TRBD2. CDR1 and CDR2 (germline): SGHRS, YFSETQ. V was pared by 5 bases and J by 9 bases, with 9 bases of the junction left unmatched. CDR3 length: 14 amino acids. Variable domain in full (rest from reference TRBV5-1 and TRBJ2-1): KAGVTQTPRYLIKTRGQQVTLSCSPISGHRSVSWYQQTPGQGLQFLFEYFSETQRNKGNFPGRFSGRQFSNSRSEMNVSTLELGDSALYLCASSQAGGLSEQFFGPGTRLTVL.

J is TRBJ2-7 and V is TRBV6-5; D assignment may be TRBD1 or TRBD2 (6 bases each). V shed 6 bases and J shed 3 bases, with 15 bases lying between them. CDR3 length: 14 residues. Per the germline V gene, CDR1 is MNHEY and CDR2 is SVGAGI. CDR3 in amino acids: CASRVQGGHYEQYF. The DNA of the CDR3 is TGTGCCAGCAGAGTACAGGGAGGACACTACGAGCAGTACTTC.

The chain combines TRBV5-6 with TRBJ2-4, with D perhaps TRBD1 (5 bases). This CDR3 comprises 13 residues. The V end was cut by 0 bases, the J end by 8 bases, with 9 bases between. CDR1 is SGHDT, CDR2 YYEEEE, per germline. CDR3: CASSLAGIDIQYF. Here the CDR3 DNA reads TGTGCCAGCAGCTTGGCAGGGATCGACATTCAGTACTTC.

The genes are TRBV3-1 and TRBJ2-2, with 7 positions matching TRBD1. This CDR3 has 15 residues. V lost 3 bases and J lost 5; bases outside the gene matches: 6. Germline V CDR1 and CDR2: LGHDT, YNNKEL (reference sequence). CDR3 sequence: CASSQVQGVTGELFF. The CDR3 nucleotides read TGTGCCAGCAGCCAGGTCCAGGGGGTTACCGGGGAGCTGTTTTTT.

V gene TRBV3-1 combines with J gene TRBJ2-1, with TRBD2 identical over 8 bases. CDR3 size: 14 residues. Unmatched junction bases numbered 9, after V lost 6 bases and J lost 8 bases. In germline, CDR1 is LGHDT, CDR2 YNNKEL (reference sequence). Here the CDR3 DNA reads TGTGCCAGCAGACGGGGGACTAGTCCAGATGAGCAGTTCTTC. Protein sequence: CASRRGTSPDEQFF.

V and J are TRBV11-2 and TRBJ1-6, with a tentative D call TRBD1 (5 bases). This CDR3 has 16 residues. V gave up 5 bases and J gave up 0 bases, with 11 bases separating them. Germline lookup yields CDR1 SGHAT and CDR2 FQNNGV. The CDR3 protein is CASSGARSSYNSPLHF. The DNA for the CDR3 is TGTGCCAGCAGCGGGGCCAGGAGCTCCTATAATTCACCCCTCCACTTT.

This sequence joins TRBV6-2 or TRBV6-3 and TRBJ1-5; D perhaps matches TRBD1 (6 bases). Germline CDR1 and CDR2: MNHEY and SVGEGT. CDR3 size: 15 residues. The V end was cut by 3 bases, the J end by 9 bases, with 18 bases between. The chain's CDR3 is CASSYRDTGIRPQHF. CDR3 DNA: TGTGCCAGCAGTTATAGGGATACAGGGATACGGCCCCAGCATTTT.

This sequence joins TRBV11-2 and TRBJ1-4, with D possibly TRBD1 on 6 matching bases. CDR3 size: 14 residues. V dropped 2 bases and J dropped 4 bases, with 8 bases sitting between them. The germline gives CDR1 SGHAT, CDR2 FQNNGV. For the CDR3, the DNA is TGTGCCAGCAGCTTAACAGGGAATAATGAAAAACTGTTTTTT. Encoded protein: CASSLTGNNEKLFF.

V gene TRBV12-3 or TRBV12-4 combines with J gene TRBJ1-5; TRBD1 aligns across 8 bases. The V and J ends lost 5 bases and 3 bases, in that order; junction bases with no gene match: 9. The CDR3 covers 16 residues. The CDR3 sequence: CASSQEDRAFNQPQHF. The CDR3 DNA reads as TGTGCCAGCAGTCAAGAGGACAGGGCCTTCAATCAGCCCCAGCATTTT.

This clonotype was seen a handful of times. V and J are TRBV18 and TRBJ1-2, with D uncertain. This CDR3 comprises 14 residues. Trimming cost V 4 bases and J 1 base, with 10 bases left between them. The V gene's germline CDR1 is KGHSH and CDR2 LQKENI. The CDR3 protein is CASSRGGDNYGYTF. The CDR3 nucleotides are TGTGCCAGCTCACGGGGAGGTGATAACTATGGCTACACCTTC.

As concerns this clonotype: The junction differs from germline at one of its ends, possibly a read error. The chain uses TRBV3-1 and TRBJ2-3; TRBD2 agrees at 11 bases. The CDR3 loop spans 16 amino acids. Per the germline V gene, CDR1 is LGHDT and CDR2 is YNNKEL (reference sequence). This CDR3 reads CASSQEIAGGTGTQYF. In DNA, the CDR3 is TGTGCCAGCAGCCAAGAGATAGCGGGGGGGACAGGTACGCAGTATTTT.